This TCR beta chain was captured by sequencing in a study of T cell responses to AZD1222 COVID-19 vaccine. Overall study: Pooled samples include second doses given at about 4 or 12 weeks. Study results and caveats: Two AZD1222 doses significantly raised spike-specific TCR breadth and depth over controls. Only a handful of AZD1222 recipients, several in all, had baseline seropositivity. Clonal diversity was possibly underestimated, and white British individuals and females predominated among donors.

With regard to this clone: Its antigen remains unknown.

Germline-derived CDR1 and CDR2 are LGHDT and YNNKEL (reference sequence). Trimming left V 2 bases short and J 10 bases short, with 18 bases between. CDR3 length: 15 amino acids. Some clones are missing from TCRdb's copy, which holds only in-frame ones; the method was immunoSEQ multiplex PCR. The sample lists 100,000 to 150,000 clones; around nine tenths were seen once. This sample comprised peripheral blood, obtained on day 0 of AZD1222 vaccination. This sequence joins TRBV3-1 (or the pseudogene TRBV3-2) and TRBJ2-1, with D maybe TRBD1 (8 bases). The TCR sequence derives from an adult in good health. CDR3 region: CASSQRGTGGGEQFF. The CDR3 nucleotides read TGTGCCAGCAGCCAAAGGGGAACAGGGGGGGGCGAGCAGTTCTTC.